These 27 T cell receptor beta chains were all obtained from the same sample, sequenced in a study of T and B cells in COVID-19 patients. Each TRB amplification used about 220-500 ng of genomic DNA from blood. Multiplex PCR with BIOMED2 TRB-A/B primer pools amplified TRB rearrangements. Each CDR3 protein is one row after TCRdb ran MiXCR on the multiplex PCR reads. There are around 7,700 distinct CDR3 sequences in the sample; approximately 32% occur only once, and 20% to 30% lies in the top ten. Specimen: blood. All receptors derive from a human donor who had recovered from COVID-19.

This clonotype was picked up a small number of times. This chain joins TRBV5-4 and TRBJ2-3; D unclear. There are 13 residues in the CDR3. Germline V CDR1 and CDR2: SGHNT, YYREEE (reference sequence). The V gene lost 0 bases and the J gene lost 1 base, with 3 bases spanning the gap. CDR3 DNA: TGTGCCAGCAGCTTGGAGCGCACAGATACGCAGTATTTT. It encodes CASSLERTDTQYF. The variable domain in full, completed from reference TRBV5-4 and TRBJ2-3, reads ETGVTQSPTHLIKTRGQQVTLRCSSQSGHNTVSWYQQALGQGPQFIFQYYREEENGRGNFPPRFSGLQFPNYSSELNVNALELDDSALYLCASSLERTDTQYFGPGTRLTVL.

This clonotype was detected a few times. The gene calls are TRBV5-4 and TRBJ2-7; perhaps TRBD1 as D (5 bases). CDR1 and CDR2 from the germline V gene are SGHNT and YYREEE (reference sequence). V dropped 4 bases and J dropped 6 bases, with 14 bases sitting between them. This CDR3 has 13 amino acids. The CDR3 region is CASSQDSGFEQYV. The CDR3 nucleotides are TGTGCCAGCAGCCAAGACTCAGGGTTCGAGCAGTACGTC.

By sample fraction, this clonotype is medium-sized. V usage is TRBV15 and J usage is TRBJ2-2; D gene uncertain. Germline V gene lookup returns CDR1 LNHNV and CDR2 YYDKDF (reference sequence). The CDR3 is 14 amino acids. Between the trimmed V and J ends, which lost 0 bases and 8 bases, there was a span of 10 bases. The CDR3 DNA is TGTGCCACCAGCAGAGATCTTGAGTCAGGGGAGCTGTTTTTT. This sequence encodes CATSRDLESGELFF. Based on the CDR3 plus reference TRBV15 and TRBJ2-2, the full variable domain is DAMVIQNPRYQVTQFGKPVTLSCSQTLNHNVMYWYQQKSSQAPKLLFHYYDKDFNNEADTPDNFQSRRPNTSFCFLDIRSPGLGDTAMYLCATSRDLESGELFFGEGSRLTVL.

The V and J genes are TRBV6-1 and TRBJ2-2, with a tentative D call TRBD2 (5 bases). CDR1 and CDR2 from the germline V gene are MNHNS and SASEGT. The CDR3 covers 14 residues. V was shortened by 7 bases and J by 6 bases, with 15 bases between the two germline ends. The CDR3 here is CASKFQQRSGELFF. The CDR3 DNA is TGTGCCAGCAAATTTCAGCAGCGGTCCGGGGAGCTGTTTTTT.

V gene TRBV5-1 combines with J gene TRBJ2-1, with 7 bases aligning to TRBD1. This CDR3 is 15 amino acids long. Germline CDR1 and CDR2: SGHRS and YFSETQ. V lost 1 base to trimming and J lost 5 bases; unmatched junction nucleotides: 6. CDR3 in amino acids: CASSLLTGSNNEQFF. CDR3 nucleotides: TGCGCCAGCAGCTTGTTGACAGGGTCCAACAATGAGCAGTTCTTC.

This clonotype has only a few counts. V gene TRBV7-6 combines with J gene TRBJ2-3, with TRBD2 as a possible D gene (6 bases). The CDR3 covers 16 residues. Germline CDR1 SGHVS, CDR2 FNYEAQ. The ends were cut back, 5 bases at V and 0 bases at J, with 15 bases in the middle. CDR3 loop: CASSPLTGGSTDTQYF. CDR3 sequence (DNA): TGTGCCAGCAGCCCCCTTACTGGGGGGAGCACAGATACGCAGTATTTT.

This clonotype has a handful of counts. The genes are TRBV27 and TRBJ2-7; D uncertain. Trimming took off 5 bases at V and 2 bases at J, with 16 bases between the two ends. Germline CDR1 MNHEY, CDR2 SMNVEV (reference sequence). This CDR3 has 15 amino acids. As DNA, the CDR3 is TGTGCCAGCAGTCCGAAACTAATCCTCCCCTACGAGCAGTACTTC. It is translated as CASSPKLILPYEQYF.

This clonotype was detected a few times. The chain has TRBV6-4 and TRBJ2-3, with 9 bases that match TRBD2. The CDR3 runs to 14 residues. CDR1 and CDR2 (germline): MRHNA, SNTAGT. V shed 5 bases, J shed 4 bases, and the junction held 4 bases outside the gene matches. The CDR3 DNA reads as TGTGCCAGCAGTCCTAGCGGGGTCTCAGATACGCAGTATTTT. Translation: CASSPSGVSDTQYF.

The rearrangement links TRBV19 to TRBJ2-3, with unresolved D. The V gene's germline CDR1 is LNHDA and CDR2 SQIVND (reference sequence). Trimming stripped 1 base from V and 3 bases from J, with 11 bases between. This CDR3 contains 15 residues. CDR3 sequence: CASSIGARITDTQYF. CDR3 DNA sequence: TGTGCCAGTAGTATAGGGGCCCGAATAACAGATACGCAGTATTTT. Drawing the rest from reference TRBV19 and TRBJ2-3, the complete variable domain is DGGITQSPKYLFRKEGQNVTLSCEQNLNHDAMYWYRQDPGQGLRLIYYSQIVNDFQKGDIAEGYSVSREKKESFPLTVTSAQKNPTAFYLCASSIGARITDTQYFGPGTRLTVL.

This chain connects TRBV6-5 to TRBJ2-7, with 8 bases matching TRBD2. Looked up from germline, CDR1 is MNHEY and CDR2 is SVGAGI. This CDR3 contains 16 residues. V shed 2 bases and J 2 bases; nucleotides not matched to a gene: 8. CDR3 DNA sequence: TGTGCCAGCAGTTACGAGGGTGGCGGGGGGACCTACGAGCAGTACTTC. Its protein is CASSYEGGGGTYEQYF.

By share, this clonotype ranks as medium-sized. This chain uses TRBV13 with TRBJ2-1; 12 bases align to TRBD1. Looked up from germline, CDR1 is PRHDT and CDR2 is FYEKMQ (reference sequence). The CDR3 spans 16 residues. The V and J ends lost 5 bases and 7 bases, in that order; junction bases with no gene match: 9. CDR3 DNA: TGTGCCAGCAGCCCCTCCCGGGACAGGGGGCGGAATGAGCAGTTCTTC. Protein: CASSPSRDRGRNEQFF.

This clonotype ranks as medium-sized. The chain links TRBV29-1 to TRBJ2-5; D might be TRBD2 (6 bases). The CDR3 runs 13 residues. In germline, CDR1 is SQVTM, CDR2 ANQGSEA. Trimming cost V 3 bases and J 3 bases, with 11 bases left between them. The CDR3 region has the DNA TGCAGCGTTGACGGATGGGGGGAAGAGACCCAGTACTTC. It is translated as CSVDGWGEETQYF.

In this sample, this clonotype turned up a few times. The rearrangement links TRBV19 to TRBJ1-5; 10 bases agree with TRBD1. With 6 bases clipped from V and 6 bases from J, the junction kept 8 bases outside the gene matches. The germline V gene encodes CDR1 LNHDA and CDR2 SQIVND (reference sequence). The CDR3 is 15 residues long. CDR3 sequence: CASRNPTGGFQPQHF. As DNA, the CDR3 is TGTGCCAGTAGGAATCCGACAGGGGGCTTTCAGCCCCAGCATTTT.

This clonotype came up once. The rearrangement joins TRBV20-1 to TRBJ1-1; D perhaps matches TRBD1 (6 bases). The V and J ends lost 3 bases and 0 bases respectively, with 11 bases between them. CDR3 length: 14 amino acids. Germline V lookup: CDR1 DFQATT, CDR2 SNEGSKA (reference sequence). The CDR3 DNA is TGCAGTGCTAGGGGCAGGGGTATGAACACTGAAGCTTTCTTT. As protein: CSARGRGMNTEAFF.

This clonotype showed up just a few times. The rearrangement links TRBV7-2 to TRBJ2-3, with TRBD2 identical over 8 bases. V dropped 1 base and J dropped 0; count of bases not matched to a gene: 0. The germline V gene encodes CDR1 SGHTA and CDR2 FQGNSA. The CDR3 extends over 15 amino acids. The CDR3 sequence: CASSLVAGSTDTQYF. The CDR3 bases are TGTGCCAGCAGCTTAGTAGCGGGAAGCACAGATACGCAGTATTTT.

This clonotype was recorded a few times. CDR3 sequence reads: CASRPSTGFSNQPQHF. The CDR3 region has the DNA TGTGCCAGCAGGCCCTCGACAGGTTTTAGCAATCAGCCCCAGCATTTT. V is TRBV6-1 and J is TRBJ1-5, with TRBD1 as a possible D gene (6 bases). V was cut by 6 bases and J by 0 bases, with 15 bases left in between. Looked up from germline, CDR1 is MNHNS and CDR2 is SASEGT. The CDR3 runs 16 residues.

CDR3 in amino acids: CASGRLDQETQYF. CDR3 coding DNA: TGTGCCAGCGGGAGACTGGACCAAGAGACCCAGTACTTC. The chain links TRBV27 to TRBJ2-5; a possible D gene is TRBD2 (5 bases). The CDR3 loop spans 13 amino acids. Trimming removed 8 bases at V and 0 bases at J, with 10 bases between. From germline, CDR1 is MNHEY and CDR2 SMNVEV (reference sequence).

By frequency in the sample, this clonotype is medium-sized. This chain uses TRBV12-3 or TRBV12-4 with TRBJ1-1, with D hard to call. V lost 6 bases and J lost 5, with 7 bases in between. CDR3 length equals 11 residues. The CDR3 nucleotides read TGTGCCAGCAGCCCCGGGACTGAAGCTTTCTTT. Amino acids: CASSPGTEAFF.

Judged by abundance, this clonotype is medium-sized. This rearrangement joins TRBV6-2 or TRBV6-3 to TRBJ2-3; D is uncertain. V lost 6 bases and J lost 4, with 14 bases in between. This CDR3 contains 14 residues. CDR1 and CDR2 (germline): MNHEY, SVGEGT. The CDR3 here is CASSPGSESDTQYF. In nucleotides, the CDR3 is TGTGCCAGCAGCCCCGGGTCCGAATCAGATACGCAGTATTTT.

CDR3 sequence: CASSSTGGTGELFF. DNA of the CDR3: TGTGCCAGCAGCTCCACCGGGGGCACCGGGGAGCTGTTTTTT. The rearrangement links TRBV7-2 to TRBJ2-2; D might be TRBD2 (6 bases). The length of the CDR3 is 14 residues. Germline CDR1 SGHTA, CDR2 FQGNSA. V was clipped by 4 bases and J by 4 bases, with 10 bases between them.

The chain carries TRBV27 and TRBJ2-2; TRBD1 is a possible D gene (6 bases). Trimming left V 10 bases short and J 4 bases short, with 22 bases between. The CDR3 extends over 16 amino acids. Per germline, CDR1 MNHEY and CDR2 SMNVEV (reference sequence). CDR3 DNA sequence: TGTGCCACCCAGCGCACAGGGCCCCAGGTCACCGGGGAGCTGTTTTTT. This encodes CATQRTGPQVTGELFF.

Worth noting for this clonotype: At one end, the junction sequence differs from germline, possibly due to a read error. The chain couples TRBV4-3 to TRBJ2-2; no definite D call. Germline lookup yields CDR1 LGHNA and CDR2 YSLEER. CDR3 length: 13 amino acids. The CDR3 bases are TGTGCCAGCAGCTACTACGGTCCCGGGGAGCTGTTTTTT. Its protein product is CASSYYGPGELFF.

The CDR3 region has the DNA TGTGCCAGTAGTCCGCGACAGGGAAGCTCCTACGAGCAGTACTTC. This sequence encodes CASSPRQGSSYEQYF. The V and J genes are TRBV19 and TRBJ2-7; 7 bases are a match to TRBD1. From germline, CDR1 is LNHDA and CDR2 SQIVND (reference sequence). This CDR3 spans 15 amino acids. V shed 5 bases and J 0 bases; nucleotides not matched to a gene: 7.

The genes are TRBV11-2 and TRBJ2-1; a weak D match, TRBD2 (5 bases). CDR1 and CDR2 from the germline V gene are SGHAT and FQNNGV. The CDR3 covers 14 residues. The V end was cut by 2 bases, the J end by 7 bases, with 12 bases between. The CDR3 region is CASSLLGGVNEQFF. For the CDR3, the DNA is TGTGCCAGCAGCTTACTAGGAGGTGTGAATGAGCAGTTCTTC.

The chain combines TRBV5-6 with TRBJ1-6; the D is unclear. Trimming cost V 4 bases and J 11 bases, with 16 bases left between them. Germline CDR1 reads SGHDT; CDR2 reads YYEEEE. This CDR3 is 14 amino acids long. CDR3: CASSPASSGTPLHF. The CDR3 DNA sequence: TGTGCCAGCAGCCCCGCCTCCAGTGGTACACCCCTCCACTTT.

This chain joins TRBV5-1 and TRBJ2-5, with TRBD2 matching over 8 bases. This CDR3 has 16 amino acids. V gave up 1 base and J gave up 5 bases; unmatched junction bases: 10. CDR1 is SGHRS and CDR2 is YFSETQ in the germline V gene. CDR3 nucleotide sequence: TGCGCCAGCAGCTTGAGCCCGGGGGGGCTGGCGGAGACCCAGTACTTC. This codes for CASSLSPGGLAETQYF.

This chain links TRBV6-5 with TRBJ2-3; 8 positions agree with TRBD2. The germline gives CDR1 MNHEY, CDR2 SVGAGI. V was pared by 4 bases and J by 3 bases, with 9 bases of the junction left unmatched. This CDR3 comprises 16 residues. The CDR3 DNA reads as TGTGCCAGCAGTTCCCCTGAGCGGGGGTGGACAGATACGCAGTATTTT. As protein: CASSSPERGWTDTQYF.